The source of this TCR beta chain is a study of shared clonotypes between healthy human individuals. As for the study in general: Each donor's CD8 memory used one plate, CD8 naive two, each CD4 subset three. Findings of the study overall: Clonotypes which were not shared had lower generation probabilities than clonotypes that all four donors shared.

For this clone: The antigen remains undetermined.

Produced via immunoSEQ multiplex PCR; TCRdb's table is partial and in-frame only. The repertoire has fewer than 1.6 million clones, about 98.5% of them found once; the top ten carry over 0.3%. V was clipped by 8 bases and J by 4 bases; unmatched bases: 8. The germline gives CDR1 WNHNN, CDR2 SYGVQD (reference sequence). The CDR3 totals 14 residues. This receptor was obtained from a man younger than 45 in good health. The sequenced material came from naive CD4+ T cells sorted from blood. Sample subset: CD45RA+ positively selected. This rearrangement joins TRBV10-1 to TRBJ2-1; 7 bases map to TRBD2. This CDR3 reads CASVPLADYNEQFF. CDR3 in DNA: TGCGCCAGCGTCCCCCTAGCGGATTACAATGAGCAGTTCTTC.